The 21 T cell receptor beta chains listed next were all sequenced from one sample in a study of patients and donors after allogeneic stem cell transplantation (dated by TCRdb to 2020 to 2021). The library relied on RT-PCR. The reads were generated on a NextSeq 550. The public reads were reanalyzed by TCRdb: fastp trimming at Q25, MiXCR alignment, in-frame beta chains only. Here each entry gathers all rows of one CDR3 protein and keeps the most common genes and DNA. The sample profile shows about a million distinct CDR3 sequences; more than 15% of them were found once. The ten largest clonotypes hold around 5.5% of the sample. Sequencing was done on a sample of blood, either unsorted or a sorted T cell fraction (not recorded which). These receptor sequences come from a human donor who was either an allogeneic HSCT recipient or a stem cell or donor lymphocyte infusion donor (not recorded which). It is not recorded whose cells these are; they may come from a transplant donor.

This rearrangement joins TRBV7-2 to TRBJ2-7, with 16 nucleotides matching TRBD2. From germline, CDR1 is SGHTA and CDR2 FQGNSA. J lost 0 bases, V lost 4 bases, and 3 bases had no gene match. The CDR3 has 17 amino acids. CDR3 sequence reads: CASSWGLAGGSSYEQYF. The CDR3, as DNA: TGTGCCAGCAGCTGGGGACTAGCGGGGGGGAGCTCCTACGAGCAGTACTTC.

The V gene is TRBV6-1, the J gene TRBJ1-1; D is ambiguous. The CDR3 contains 15 residues. The ends were cut back, 5 bases at V and 1 base at J, with 14 bases in the middle. Germline lookup yields CDR1 MNHNS and CDR2 SASEGT. The CDR3 DNA sequence: TGTGCCAGCAGTCACCGACCTTTGGGGAACACTGAAGCTTTCTTT. Its protein product is CASSHRPLGNTEAFF.

This clonotype was seen many times. The chain joins TRBV27 to TRBJ2-7; D remains unclear. Germline CDR1 is MNHEY and CDR2 is SMNVEV (reference sequence). Trimming took 5 bases from V and 2 from J, leaving 10 bases between them. There are 13 residues in the CDR3. CDR3 sequence (DNA): TGTGCCAGCAGTCCCGCAGTGCCCTACGAGCAGTACTTC. Translating gives CASSPAVPYEQYF.

The V and J genes are TRBV19 and TRBJ2-5; 8 bases match TRBD1. This CDR3 contains 14 residues. CDR1 and CDR2 from the germline V gene are LNHDA and SQIVND (reference sequence). The J segment lost 5 bases and the V segment lost 5 bases, leaving 7 bases of the junction unmatched. DNA for the CDR3: TGTGCCAGTAGTTCCCGACAGGGGCTGGAGACCCAGTACTTC. Translated: CASSSRQGLETQYF.

The chain carries TRBV7-6 and TRBJ1-1; D perhaps matches TRBD1 (5 bases). The V gene lost 1 base and the J gene lost 3 bases, with 9 bases spanning the gap. The germline V gene has CDR1 SGHVS and CDR2 FNYEAQ. The CDR3 has 14 amino acids. The CDR3 nucleotides read TGTGCCAGCAGCTTAGTTGGCAGGGACACTGAAGCTTTCTTT. Its translation: CASSLVGRDTEAFF.

V usage is TRBV9 and J usage is TRBJ2-7; 13 positions agree with TRBD2. The CDR3 has 15 residues. Trimming cost V 4 bases and J 7 bases; bases outside gene matches: 8. Germline V gene data show CDR1 as SGDLS and CDR2 as YYNGEE. The CDR3 protein is CASSFGLAGVGEQYF. DNA of the CDR3: TGTGCCAGCAGCTTCGGACTAGCGGGAGTAGGTGAGCAGTACTTC.

This clonotype has only a few counts. V and J are TRBV19 and TRBJ2-7; D is ambiguous. There are 11 residues in the CDR3. V lost 4 bases, J lost 8 bases, and 9 bases lay in between. Germline CDR1 and CDR2: LNHDA and SQIVND (reference sequence). DNA for the CDR3: TGTGCCAGTAGTAATTTGGTGAAGCAGTACTTC. Translating gives CASSNLVKQYF.

This clonotype was counted ten times or more. The V gene is TRBV5-1, the J gene TRBJ2-1; TRBD2 matches at 10 bases. Germline V gives CDR1 SGHRS, CDR2 YFSETQ. V lost 4 bases to trimming and J lost 4 bases; unmatched junction nucleotides: 5. The CDR3 is 15 amino acids. The CDR3 nucleotides read TGCGCCAGCAGCACGCTAGCGGGGGAATACAATGAGCAGTTCTTC. Protein product: CASSTLAGEYNEQFF. Drawing the rest from reference TRBV5-1 and TRBJ2-1, the complete variable domain is KAGVTQTPRYLIKTRGQQVTLSCSPISGHRSVSWYQQTPGQGLQFLFEYFSETQRNKGNFPGRFSGRQFSNSRSEMNVSTLELGDSALYLCASSTLAGEYNEQFFGPGTRLTVL.

The V call is TRBV7-9, the J call TRBJ2-7; 7 nucleotides line up with TRBD1. The CDR3 consists of 13 residues. J was trimmed by 2 bases and V by 11 bases; bases with no gene match: 9. Germline CDR1 is SEHNR and CDR2 is FQNEAQ (reference sequence). The CDR3 region is CAGETGSTYEQYF. The CDR3 bases are TGTGCCGGGGAGACAGGGAGTACCTACGAGCAGTACTTC.

A few counts support this clonotype. The CDR3 bases are TGTGCCAGCAGCGTCGGGCGGGATCATCAATACGAGCAGTACTTC. Encoded protein: CASSVGRDHQYEQYF. The chain recombines TRBV9 with TRBJ2-7, with a tentative D call TRBD2 (6 bases). This CDR3 is built from 15 residues. Germline loops: CDR1 SGDLS, CDR2 YYNGEE. V was cut by 2 bases and J by 4 bases, with 16 bases left in between.

This clonotype was detected a few times. CDR3 nucleotides: TGTGCCAGCAGCCAAGATGGGACGAGATTAAGGGGAAACACCATATATTTT. This encodes CASSQDGTRLRGNTIYF. V and J are TRBV3-1 and TRBJ1-3; D perhaps matches TRBD1 (5 bases). In germline, CDR1 is LGHDT, CDR2 YNNKEL (reference sequence). V lost 0 bases and J lost 4, with 16 bases in between. CDR3 length: 17 amino acids.

This chain connects TRBV5-1 to TRBJ2-6; 9 nucleotides line up with TRBD1. Germline values: CDR1 SGHRS, CDR2 YFSETQ. J lost 0 bases, V lost 4 bases, and 5 bases had no gene match. The CDR3 consists of 17 residues. CDR3 coding DNA: TGCGCCAGCAGCGTACGACAGGGGGACTCTGGGGCCAACGTCCTGACTTTC. As protein: CASSVRQGDSGANVLTF.

CDR3 amino acids: CASSLRDRYKNIQYF. In nucleotides, the CDR3 is TGTGCCAGCAGTTTACGGGACAGATACAAAAACATTCAGTACTTC. This sequence joins TRBV12-3 or TRBV12-4 and TRBJ2-4, with 7 bases lining up with TRBD1. J lost 3 bases, V lost 2 bases, and 4 bases had no gene match. The CDR3 covers 15 residues.

The V gene is TRBV7-9, the J gene TRBJ1-1; D might be TRBD1 (5 bases). The CDR3 length is 14 residues. The germline V and J ends were trimmed by 4 bases and 1 base, with 10 bases remaining between them. The V gene's germline CDR1 is SEHNR and CDR2 FQNEAQ (reference sequence). The CDR3 is CASSYDSPNTEAFF. For the CDR3, the DNA is TGTGCCAGCAGCTATGACAGCCCGAACACTGAAGCTTTCTTT. The full variable domain, in which reference TRBV7-9 and TRBJ1-1 provide the parts outside the CDR3, is DTGVSQNPRHKITKRGQNVTFRCDPISEHNRLYWYRQTLGQGPEFLTYFQNEAQLEKSRLLSDRFSAERPKGSFSTLEIQRTEQGDSAMYLCASSYDSPNTEAFFGQGTRLTVV.

This clonotype was seen only a few times. The chain combines TRBV29-1 with TRBJ1-2; TRBD1 matches at 7 bases. The J segment lost 9 bases and the V segment lost 5 bases, leaving 9 bases of the junction unmatched. This CDR3 region has 12 residues. The germline CDR1 and CDR2 sequences are SQVTM and ANQGSEA. CDR3 DNA sequence: TGCAGCGTTCTAACAGGGGTTCGGCGCTACACCTTC. Translating it yields CSVLTGVRRYTF.

The V call is TRBV3-1, the J call TRBJ1-1; TRBD1 matches at 9 bases. The V gene's germline CDR1 is LGHDT and CDR2 YNNKEL (reference sequence). The CDR3 consists of 18 residues. V shed 1 base and J 6 bases; nucleotides not matched to a gene: 15. CDR3 protein: CASSQGVTGGASASEAFF. The CDR3 coding sequence is TGTGCCAGCAGCCAAGGCGTTACAGGGGGCGCGAGTGCCTCTGAAGCTTTCTTT.

V usage is TRBV11-1 and J usage is TRBJ2-7; D gene ambiguous. The germline gives CDR1 SGHAT, CDR2 FQDESV (reference sequence). The CDR3 has 11 residues. V lost 5 bases to trimming and J lost 7 bases, with 9 bases between them. The CDR3 DNA follows: TGTGCCAGCAGCCCCCAGTTGGAGCAGTACTTC. Translated, it gives CASSPQLEQYF.

This clonotype was seen a few times. The chain has TRBV6-5 and TRBJ2-7, with TRBD1 matching over 8 bases. The J segment lost 2 bases and the V segment lost 2 bases, leaving 2 bases of the junction unmatched. The CDR3 has 14 residues. Germline CDR1 MNHEY, CDR2 SVGAGI. The CDR3 loop reads CASSYPQGAYEQYF. The CDR3 DNA is TGTGCCAGCAGTTACCCACAGGGGGCCTACGAGCAGTACTTC.

There are a few counts of this clonotype. The rearrangement links TRBV9 to TRBJ2-1; D unclear. CDR1 and CDR2 from the germline V gene are SGDLS and YYNGEE. CDR3 length: 13 amino acids. V lost 4 bases and J 2 bases, leaving 7 bases between the germline ends. The CDR3 coding sequence is TGTGCCAGCAGCAACGGCCCCTACAATGAGCAGTTCTTC. This codes for CASSNGPYNEQFF.

This clonotype was picked up a small number of times. The V gene is TRBV30, the J gene TRBJ1-1; D uncertain. V was cut by 0 bases and J by 5 bases, with 16 bases left in between. The CDR3 extends over 15 amino acids. The germline V gene has CDR1 GTSNPN and CDR2 SVGIG (reference sequence). The CDR3 loop is CAWSVQTILETEAFF. The CDR3 coding sequence is TGTGCCTGGAGTGTACAAACGATATTAGAGACTGAAGCTTTCTTT.

The table lists this clonotype with a few counts. This CDR3 reads CASSWAGGFQETQYF. The CDR3, as DNA: TGTGCCAGCAGTTGGGCAGGGGGATTCCAAGAGACCCAGTACTTC. J is TRBJ2-5 and V is TRBV27, with 7 bases that match TRBD1. Per the germline V gene, CDR1 is MNHEY and CDR2 is SMNVEV (reference sequence). The CDR3 extends over 15 amino acids. Trimming took 4 bases from V and 1 from J; bases not matched to a gene: 6.